Listed below are T cell receptor beta chains from one sample, sequenced in a study of cytomegalovirus exposure and HLA in healthy donors. The assay was immunoSEQ multiplex PCR, and TCRdb's table has in-frame clones only and misses some. The profile shows 150,000 to 200,000 clones, roughly 84% of them singletons. Sequencing used PBMCs. The receptors originated from a girl under three years old in good health and CMV-seronegative. The CDR3 runs from the conserved cysteine through the conserved F or W. The order of the fields is D gene, clone size, J gene, V gene, CDR3 DNA, CDR3 protein. D genes are given only for firm matches. Not every row has a clone size; where given, it reads once, few, many or a size class.

TRBD2 . TRBJ2-2 TRBV5-6 TGTGCCAGCAGCTTCCTAGCGGGGGGGAACACCGGGGAGCTGTTTTTT CASSFLAGGNTGELFF
TRBD1 few TRBJ2-7 TRBV29-1 TGCAGCGTTCACGGGGACAGGATTGACGAGCAGTACTTC CSVHGDRIDEQYF
. . TRBJ2-7 TRBV4-2 TGTGCCAGCAGCCAAGATGAAGGGCCAGGGGGGCTCTACGAGCAGTACTTC CASSQDEGPGGLYEQYF
TRBD1 . TRBJ2-3 TRBV7-6 TGTGCCAGCAGCCCAGCAGGAACAGGGGGCACAGATACGCAGTATTTT CASSPAGTGGTDTQYF
. . TRBJ1-3 TRBV19 TGTGCCAGTAGTATTACAGCTGGAAACACCATATATTTT CASSITAGNTIYF
. few TRBJ2-2 TRBV7-9 TGTGCCAGCAGCTTAAAGGACATAGGAACCGGGGAGCTGTTTTTT CASSLKDIGTGELFF
. . TRBJ2-2 TRBV9 TGTGCCAGCAGCGTAGCCCCGGACAGGAACACCGGGGAGCTGTTTTTT CASSVAPDRNTGELFF
. once TRBJ2-7 TRBV11-2 TGTGCCAGCAGCGAAAACAGGGATCTCGAGCAGTACTTC CASSENRDLEQYF
. . TRBJ1-5 TRBV2 TGTGCCAGCAGTACCCGTCCAGGGAATAGCAATCAGCCCCAGCATTTT CASSTRPGNSNQPQHF
. few TRBJ1-3 TRBV12-5 TGTGCTAGTGGTTTGGTCCCTTCTGGAAACACCATATATTTT CASGLVPSGNTIYF
. . TRBJ2-1 TRBV5-4 TGTGCCAGCAGCCTCCACAGGGCGCCCTACAATGAGCAGTTCTTC CASSLHRAPYNEQFF
. . TRBJ2-7 TRBV21-1 TGTGCCAGCAGCAAAGAAGGGACGGCGCGGGAGGGTAGTGTGGAAACCTACGAGCAGTACTTC CASSKEGTAREGSVETYEQYF
TRBD2 . TRBJ2-3 TRBV19 TGTGCCAGTAGCATTAGCGGGAGTATTCCAGATACGCAGTATTTT CASSISGSIPDTQYF
. . TRBJ2-7 TRBV15 TGTGCCACCAGCAGAGATCGGGGAGCCTACGAGCAGTACTTC CATSRDRGAYEQYF
. . TRBJ2-1 TRBV7-3 TGTGCCAGCAGCTTAAGGCGGGGTCTCAACAATGAGCAGTTCTTC CASSLRRGLNNEQFF
TRBD2 . TRBJ2-7 TRBV6-5 TGTGCCAGCAATAGCGGGAGTGCCAACGAGCAGTACTTC CASNSGSANEQYF
TRBD2 . TRBJ2-5 TRBV5-1 TGCGCCAGCAGCGCCGGGACTAGCGGGAGGGCCGGCGAGACCCAGTACTTC CASSAGTSGRAGETQYF
TRBD2 . TRBJ2-3 TRBV7-2 TGTGCCAGCAGCTATCCGGGACTAGCGCCCGTGGCAGATACGCAGTATTTT CASSYPGLAPVADTQYF
TRBD1 . TRBJ1-5 TRBV5-6 TGTGCCAGCAGCCCTGGACAGGGACTAAGCAATCAGCCCCAGCATTTT CASSPGQGLSNQPQHF
. . TRBJ1-2 TRBV30 TGTGCCTGGAGCCCATCATATGGCTACACCTTC CAWSPSYGYTF
TRBD2 once TRBJ2-3 TRBV2 TGTGCCAGCCGGGGCGGGAGGGTTGCAGATACGCAGTATTTT CASRGGRVADTQYF
TRBD1 . TRBJ2-5 TRBV29-1 TGCAGCGTTGGACAGGGCGAGGGGGAGACCCAGTACTTC CSVGQGEGETQYF